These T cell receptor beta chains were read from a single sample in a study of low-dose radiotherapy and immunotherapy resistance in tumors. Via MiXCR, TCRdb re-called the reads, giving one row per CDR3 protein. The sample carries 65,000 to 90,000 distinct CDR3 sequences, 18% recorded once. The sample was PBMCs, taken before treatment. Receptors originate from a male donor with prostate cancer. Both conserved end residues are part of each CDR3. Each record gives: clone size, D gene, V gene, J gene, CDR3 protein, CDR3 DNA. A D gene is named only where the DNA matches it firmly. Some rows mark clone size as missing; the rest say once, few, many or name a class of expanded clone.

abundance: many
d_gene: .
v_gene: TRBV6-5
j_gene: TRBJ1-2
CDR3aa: CASSYAGTKYGYTF
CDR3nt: TGTGCCAGCAGTTACGCCGGGACAAAGTATGGCTACACCTTC

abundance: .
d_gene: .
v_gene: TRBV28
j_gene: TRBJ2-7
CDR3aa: CASSFALFTLSYEQYF
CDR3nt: TGTGCCAGCAGTTTTGCCTTGTTCACCCTCTCCTACGAGCAGTACTTC

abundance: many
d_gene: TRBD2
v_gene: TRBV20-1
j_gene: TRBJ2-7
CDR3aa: CSATPREGYEQYF
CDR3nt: TGCAGTGCTACACCGAGGGAGGGCTACGAGCAGTACTTC

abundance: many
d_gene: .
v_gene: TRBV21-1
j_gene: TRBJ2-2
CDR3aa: CAGIDPSGEPKVNTGELFF
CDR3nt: TGTGCCGGGATTGATCCCAGCGGGGAACCGAAAGTGAACACCGGGGAGCTGTTTTTT

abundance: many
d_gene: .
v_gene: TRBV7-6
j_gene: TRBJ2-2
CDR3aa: CASSSQLYLNTGELFF
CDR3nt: TGTGCCAGCAGCTCCCAGCTATACTTGAACACCGGGGAGCTGTTTTTT

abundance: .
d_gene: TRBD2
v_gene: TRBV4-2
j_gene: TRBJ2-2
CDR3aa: CASSQETSGAGGELFF
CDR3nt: TGTGCCAGCAGCCAAGAGACTAGCGGGGCCGGCGGGGAGCTGTTTTTT

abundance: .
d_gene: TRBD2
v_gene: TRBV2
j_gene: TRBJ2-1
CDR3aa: CASRVTSGNYNEQFF
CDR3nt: TGTGCCAGCAGAGTCACTAGCGGGAACTACAATGAGCAGTTCTTC

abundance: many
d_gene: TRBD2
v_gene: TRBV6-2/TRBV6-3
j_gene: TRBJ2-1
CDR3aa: CASSYSETSAEQFF
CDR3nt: TGTGCCAGCAGTTACTCCGAGACTAGCGCTGAGCAGTTCTTC

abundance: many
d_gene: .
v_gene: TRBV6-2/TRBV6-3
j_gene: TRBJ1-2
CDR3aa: CASRGDYGYTF
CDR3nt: TGTGCCAGCAGGGGAGACTATGGCTACACCTTC

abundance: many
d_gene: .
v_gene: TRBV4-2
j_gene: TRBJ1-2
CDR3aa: CASSQVGREGVPSNYGYTF
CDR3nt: TGTGCCAGCAGCCAAGTTGGCCGTGAGGGGGTTCCCTCTAACTATGGCTACACCTTC

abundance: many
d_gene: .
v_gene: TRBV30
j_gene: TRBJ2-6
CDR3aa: CAWRNLGGANVLTF
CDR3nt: TGTGCCTGGAGGAATCTTGGAGGGGCCAACGTCCTGACTTTC

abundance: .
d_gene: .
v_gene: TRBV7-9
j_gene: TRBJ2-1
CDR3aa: CASSPGGGYNEQFF
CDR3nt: TGTGCCAGCAGCCCAGGAGGGGGGTACAATGAGCAGTTCTTC

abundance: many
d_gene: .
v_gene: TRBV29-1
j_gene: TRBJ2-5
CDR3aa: CSGQLEQETQYF
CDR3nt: TGCAGCGGCCAACTAGAACAAGAGACCCAGTACTTC